This is a list of T cell receptor beta chains from one sample in a study of T cell changes during pregnancy in multiple sclerosis. Generated by immunoSEQ multiplex PCR, the TCRdb table keeps only in-frame clones and is missing some. Found here are about 57,000 clones, 92% of them singletons; the top ten hold approximately 0.21%. Specimen: CD4+ T cells from peripheral blood mononuclear cells, collected in the second trimester of pregnancy. These TCRs come from a female donor with multiple sclerosis, enrolled in a pregnancy study. CDR3s include the opening cysteine and the closing phenylalanine or tryptophan. The D gene is left open where the match is weak. Not every row has a clone size; where given, it reads once, few, many or a size class.

.	TRBV7-3	TRBJ2-3	.	TGTGCCAGCAGCCCAAGGCCTAGCCTAGAAACAGATACGCAGTATTTT	CASSPRPSLETDTQYF
.	TRBV13	TRBJ2-3	TRBD2	TGTGCCAGCAGCTTACGGACTAGCGGGGCAGATACGCAGTATTTT	CASSLRTSGADTQYF
.	TRBV2	TRBJ1-1	.	TGTGCCAGCAGTCTTTACTCTGAAGCTTTCTTT	CASSLYSEAFF
.	TRBV4-1	TRBJ2-4	.	TGCGCCAGCAGCCAGACAGCAGTAGCCAAAAACATTCAGTACTTC	CASSQTAVAKNIQYF
.	TRBV5-6	TRBJ1-2	TRBD1	TGTGCCAGCAGCTCACTCTCCGGGACAGGGGGTCTTGGCTACACCTTC	CASSSLSGTGGLGYTF
.	TRBV12-1	TRBJ1-4	.	TGTGCCAGCAGCTCCATTCGCGCCCCCTTAATTGGACAGGGAATGGATGAAAAACTGTTTTTT	CASSSIRAPLIGQGMDEKLFF
.	TRBV30	TRBJ2-4	.	TGTGCCTGGAGACAGGGCGCGGCCAAAAACATTCAGTACTTC	CAWRQGAAKNIQYF
.	TRBV29-1	TRBJ2-1	TRBD2	TGCAGCGTCGCTTTTGTTTTGACTAGCGCGTACAATGAGCAGTTCTTC	CSVAFVLTSAYNEQFF
.	TRBV27	TRBJ2-7	TRBD1	TGTGCCAGCAGGCCTTACGGACAGGGGATATCCTACGAGCAGTACTTC	CASRPYGQGISYEQYF
.	TRBV7-8	TRBJ1-1	TRBD1	TGTGCCAGCAGCTTTCGACAGGGGGGATCAGAAGCTTTCTTT	CASSFRQGGSEAFF
.	TRBV14	TRBJ2-5	.	TGTGCCAGCAGCCGTCTCGGAGAAGAGACCCAGTACTTC	CASSRLGEETQYF
.	TRBV12-2	TRBJ2-5	.	TGTGCAAGTCGCTTTAATCCCCTGAGTGTGTGTGTTGAACAAGAGACCCAGTACTTC	CASRFNPLSVCVEQETQYF
.	TRBV6-5	TRBJ2-7	TRBD1	TGTGCCAGCAGTGGACAGGGGGCGGAGTACTTC	CASSGQGAEYF
.	TRBV18	TRBJ2-5	TRBD1	TGTGCCAGCTCACCCCCGGGACAGGTTCGGGTGACCCAGTACTTC	CASSPPGQVRVTQYF
once	TRBV6-1	TRBJ2-2	.	TGTGCCAGCAGTGAAAGTCAGGGAAGGATCGGCACCGGGGAGCTGTTTTTT	CASSESQGRIGTGELFF
.	TRBV7-6	TRBJ2-7	TRBD2	TGTGCCAGCAGTCCGGGACTAGCGGGGAAAAACGAGCAGTACTTC	CASSPGLAGKNEQYF
.	TRBV19	TRBJ1-2	TRBD1	TGTGCCAGTAGTCTCGACAGGGTGGCTTACACCTTC	CASSLDRVAYTF
few	TRBV7-2	TRBJ1-5	.	TGTGCCAGCAGCTTGGCCAGCAATCAGCCCCAGCATTTT	CASSLASNQPQHF
once	TRBV19	TRBJ2-3	TRBD1	TGTGCCAGTAGTGTAGGGACAGGGGGCACAGATACGCAGTATTTT	CASSVGTGGTDTQYF
.	TRBV5-1	TRBJ2-2	.	TGCGCCAGCAGCTTAGGCAGGGAATTTGCCGGGGAGCTGTTTTTT	CASSLGREFAGELFF
.	TRBV7-2	TRBJ2-3	.	TGTGCCAGCAGCTTAGCCCCAGCAGATACGCAGTATTTT	CASSLAPADTQYF
few	TRBV2	TRBJ1-2	TRBD1	TGTGCCAGCATGGCCGGACAGGTGTATGGCTACACCTTC	CASMAGQVYGYTF
.	TRBV9	TRBJ2-7	TRBD2	TGTGCCAGCAGCCTTAGCGGGAAGAAAGGCTACGAGCAGTACTTC	CASSLSGKKGYEQYF
.	TRBV7-9	TRBJ2-1	TRBD2	TGTGCCAGCAGCTTTCGCGGGACTAGCGGGAAGAATGAGCAGTTCTTC	CASSFRGTSGKNEQFF
.	TRBV19	TRBJ2-1	TRBD2	TGTGCCAGTAGTATTCTCCGAGGGGCGGGAGGGAATGAGCAGTTCTTC	CASSILRGAGGNEQFF
.	TRBV7-2	TRBJ1-2	.	TGTGCCAGCAGCTTAAATGGGCCAACAGTTAACTATGGCTACACCTTC	CASSLNGPTVNYGYTF
.	TRBV27	TRBJ2-1	TRBD2	TGTGCCAGCAGTTTATTCGTCGGGACTAGCCGTTACAATGAGCAGTTCTTC	CASSLFVGTSRYNEQFF
.	TRBV6-5	TRBJ2-5	TRBD2	TGTGCCAGCAGTTCACTCGGGGGGTCTCCAGGGACCCAGTACTTC	CASSSLGGSPGTQYF
.	TRBV6-6	TRBJ1-1	.	TGTGCCAGCAGTGCCGGACACAACACTGAAGCTTTCTTT	CASSAGHNTEAFF
.	TRBV6-5	TRBJ2-7	TRBD2	TGTGCCAGCAGTTACTCGGCCGGACTAGCGGGAGTCGAGCAGTACTTC	CASSYSAGLAGVEQYF
.	TRBV19	TRBJ2-7	TRBD1	TGTGCCAGTAGTTCCGTGCGGGACAGGGGCCCCCGGAGCTCCTACGAGCAGTACTTC	CASSSVRDRGPRSSYEQYF